This T cell receptor (beta chain) stems from a study of T-cell reconstitution after alpha-beta-depleted transplantation in children. This clonotype was seen many times. V lost 4 bases and J lost 3; bases outside the gene matches: 7. Germline assignment: CDR1 SGHRS and CDR2 YFSETQ. The CDR3 extends over 14 amino acids. Unique molecular identifiers were used in preparing the TCRbeta library. One entry per CDR3 protein results from TCRdb running MiXCR on the PCR reads. The table lists hundreds of thousands of distinct CDR3 sequences, 16% of them singletons. The V gene is TRBV5-1, the J gene TRBJ2-7, with 7 nucleotides matching TRBD1. Sample: PBMCs, mostly from graft donor cells, taken 360 days after TCRalphabeta/CD19-depleted stem cell transplant. The clonotype comes from a male patient younger than 18 who had a stem cell transplant for acute lymphoblastic leukemia, so the T cells may come from the graft donor. The CDR3 reads CASSLGQPYYEQYF. The CDR3 nucleotides read TGCGCCAGCAGCCTGGGACAGCCTTACTACGAGCAGTACTTC.